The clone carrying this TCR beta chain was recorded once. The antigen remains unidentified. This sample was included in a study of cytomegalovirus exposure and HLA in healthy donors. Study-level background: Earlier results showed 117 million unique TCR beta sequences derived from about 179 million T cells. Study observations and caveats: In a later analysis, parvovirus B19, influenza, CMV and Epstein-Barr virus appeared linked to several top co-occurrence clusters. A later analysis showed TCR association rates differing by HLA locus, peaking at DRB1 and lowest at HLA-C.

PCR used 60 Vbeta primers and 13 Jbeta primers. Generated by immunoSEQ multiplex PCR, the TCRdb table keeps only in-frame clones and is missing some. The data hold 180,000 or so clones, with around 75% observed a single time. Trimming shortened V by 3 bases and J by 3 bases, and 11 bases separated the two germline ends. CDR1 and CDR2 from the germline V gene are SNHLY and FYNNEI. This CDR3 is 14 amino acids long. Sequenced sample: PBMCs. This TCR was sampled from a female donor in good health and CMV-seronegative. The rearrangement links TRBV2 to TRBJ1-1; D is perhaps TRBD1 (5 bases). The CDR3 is CASSEEGSYTEAFF. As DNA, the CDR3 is TGTGCCAGCAGTGAGGAGGGGAGTTACACTGAAGCTTTCTTT.